Listed here are 12 T cell receptor beta chains from one sample, sequenced in a study of cytomegalovirus exposure and HLA in healthy donors. Amplification used 60 Vbeta primers and 13 Jbeta primers. Generated by immunoSEQ multiplex PCR, the TCRdb table keeps only in-frame clones and is missing some. The sample comprises about 170,000 clones, 65% to 90% of which are singletons, and about 2.5% rests with the top ten. The sequenced sample consisted of PBMCs. The source of these receptors is a male donor in good health and CMV-seronegative.

This clone was seen only once. The rearrangement uses TRBV11-2 and TRBJ2-2, with 7 bases that match TRBD1. The germline V gene encodes CDR1 SGHAT and CDR2 FQNNGV. The V gene end was trimmed by 3 bases and the J gene end by 0 bases; junction bases not matched to a gene: 1. This CDR3 has 15 amino acids. The CDR3 sequence is CASSFTGANTGELFF. DNA of the CDR3: TGTGCCAGCAGCTTCACAGGGGCGAACACCGGGGAGCTGTTTTTT.

This rearrangement joins TRBV19 to TRBJ1-5; TRBD1 matches at 10 bases. V dropped 6 bases and J dropped 6; count of bases not matched to a gene: 2. The CDR3 contains 13 residues. Germline lookup yields CDR1 LNHDA and CDR2 SQIVND (reference sequence). The CDR3 protein is CASSGTGAQPQHF. The CDR3 coding sequence is TGTGCCAGTAGCGGGACAGGGGCTCAGCCCCAGCATTTT.

The V gene is TRBV27, the J gene TRBJ1-1; D perhaps matches TRBD1 (5 bases). Trimming left V 3 bases short and J 5 bases short, with 10 bases between. From germline, CDR1 is MNHEY and CDR2 SMNVEV (reference sequence). The CDR3 covers 13 residues. The CDR3 loop is CASSFRRETEAFF. CDR3 DNA: TGTGCCAGCAGTTTCCGCAGGGAAACTGAAGCTTTCTTT.

The chain carries TRBV18 and TRBJ2-7, with D unclear. Germline V gene data show CDR1 as KGHSH and CDR2 as LQKENI. The CDR3 has 13 amino acids. Trimming took off 0 bases at V and 3 bases at J, with 6 bases between the two ends. The CDR3 sequence: CASSPPNSYEQYF. The CDR3 bases are TGTGCCAGCTCACCACCAAATAGCTACGAGCAGTACTTC.

The V gene is TRBV4-1, the J gene TRBJ1-4; maybe TRBD1 (6 bases). V was clipped by 3 bases and J by 8 bases, with 16 bases between them. This CDR3 comprises 15 residues. Germline CDR1 MGHRA, CDR2 YSYEKL. CDR3 DNA sequence: TGCGCCAGCAGCCAGTCGATACAGGGCCACGAAAAACTGTTTTTT. Protein sequence: CASSQSIQGHEKLFF.

The V and J genes are TRBV21-1 and TRBJ2-7; the DNA was not compared with TRBD2, the D call given in the table. TRBV21-1 is a listed pseudogene. The CDR3 runs to 20 residues. CDR3 in DNA: TGTGCCAGCAGCAAAGATTGGTTGGTAACTAGACGACGCTACTCCTACGAGCAGTACTTC. Protein product: CASSKDWLVTRRRYSYEQYF.

The chain is built from TRBV5-5 and TRBJ2-7, with D possibly being TRBD1 (6 bases). This CDR3 region has 15 residues. V was pared by 4 bases and J by 0 bases, with 14 bases between. Germline V gene sequence: CDR1 SGHKS, CDR2 YYEKEE (reference sequence). CDR3 nucleotide sequence: TGTGCCAGCAGCCCCCAGGGGTTAAGCTCCTACGAGCAGTACTTC. Amino acid sequence: CASSPQGLSSYEQYF.

The chain couples TRBV4-1 to TRBJ1-6; D uncertain. Germline lookup yields CDR1 MGHRA and CDR2 YSYEKL. Trimming left V 4 bases short and J 9 bases short, with 22 bases between. The length of the CDR3 is 17 residues. The CDR3, as DNA: TGCGCCAGCAGCCGCGGCGCGGCCGCAAGAGCCCCTTCACCCCTCCACTTT. Protein sequence: CASSRGAAARAPSPLHF.

The V call is TRBV10-3, the J call TRBJ1-1; 8 nucleotides line up with TRBD1. The J segment lost 0 bases and the V segment lost 11 bases, leaving 5 bases of the junction unmatched. The CDR3 spans 13 residues. Germline-derived CDR1 and CDR2 are ENHRY and SYGVKD. The CDR3, as DNA: TGTGCCGAACGACAGGGGTTGAACACTGAAGCTTTCTTT. Translation gives CAERQGLNTEAFF.

The chain uses TRBV19 and TRBJ2-5; D not resolved. The CDR3 runs 13 residues. The germline V and J ends were trimmed by 5 bases and 5 bases, with 12 bases remaining between them. Per the germline V gene, CDR1 is LNHDA and CDR2 is SQIVND (reference sequence). The CDR3 coding sequence is TGTGCCAGTAGTGTCACCCTATCCGAGACCCAGTACTTC. This gives the protein CASSVTLSETQYF.

The rearrangement links TRBV7-6 to TRBJ1-2, with TRBD1 identical over 12 bases. Germline-derived CDR1 and CDR2 are SGHVS and FNYEAQ. The trim removed 5 bases at V and 8 bases at J, leaving 9 bases unmatched. CDR3 length equals 15 residues. CDR3 region: CASSGRDRGPGGYTF. The CDR3 DNA sequence: TGTGCCAGCAGCGGCCGGGACAGGGGGCCAGGGGGCTACACCTTC.

J is TRBJ1-2 and V is TRBV5-4, with a weak D call TRBD1 (6 bases). The germline V gene encodes CDR1 SGHNT and CDR2 YYREEE (reference sequence). The V and J ends lost 2 bases and 2 bases respectively, with 16 bases between them. The CDR3 runs to 16 residues. The chain's CDR3 is CASSFGPGERNYGYTF. CDR3 sequence (DNA): TGTGCCAGCAGCTTTGGGCCAGGGGAGAGGAACTATGGCTACACCTTC.